This TCR beta chain was observed in a study of synovial regulatory T cells in juvenile arthritis. Study-level findings and limits: Synovial Teff and blood CPL repertoires partially overlapped with iaTreg TCR repertoires, which were largely patient-private. Compared with other blood Treg cells, inflammation-associated Treg cells had reduced TCR diversity.

Produced via immunoSEQ multiplex PCR; TCRdb's table is partial and in-frame only. This sample's clone table lists 10,000 or so clones. Donors were roughly 11 juvenile idiopathic arthritis patients with active disease, 3 polyarticular and 8 oligoarticular. Median age about 12 years (roughly 2.1-22.9); median disease duration approximately seven years (0.2-19.1). Comment on this clone: Its specificity is not known.

The CDR3 is 13 amino acids. The DNA is not on file. CDR1 and CDR2 (germline): MDHEN, SYDVKM. The source of this sequence is a donor younger than 30 with juvenile idiopathic arthritis. The rearrangement joins TRBV28 to TRBJ1-2. The sequenced material came from Treg cells from blood. Described subset: remaining (HLA-DR-negative) circulating blood Treg cells. CDR3 sequence reads: CAGQQGLNYGYTF.